The TCR beta chain described here comes from a study of blood T cell repertoires in COVID-19. This CDR3 has 16 amino acids. Trimming cost V 1 base and J 6 bases; bases outside gene matches: 6. Germline V gene sequence: CDR1 LGHDT, CDR2 YNNKEL (reference sequence). Sequencing was performed with immunoSEQ multiplex PCR; in TCRdb, only in-frame clones are kept and a portion is missing. The sample holds 250,000 to 300,000 clones, around 84% seen once. This sequence was found in a man aged 40-49 years who had been exposed to COVID-19. The sequencing sample was made of PBMCs or T cells enriched from blood (not recorded which). The chain links TRBV3-1 (or the pseudogene TRBV3-2) to TRBJ2-3; 11 bases align to TRBD2. Written as DNA, the CDR3 is TGTGCCAGCAGCCAAGGAACTAGCGGGAGAAAGGATACGCAGTATTTT. This gives the protein CASSQGTSGRKDTQYF.